Described below is a single T cell receptor (beta chain) sequence and its context. These data belong to a study of blood T cell repertoires in COVID-19. Study summary: COVID-19 samples from acute and convalescent phases originated in the United States, Italy and Spain.

The authors' processing: Amplification of reference gene primers provided the estimated nucleated cell counts. TCRdb's copy holds only in-frame clones and misses some; the assay was immunoSEQ multiplex PCR. V and J calls and clone size follow that table, whereas D and trimming were derived from the DNA. The sample yields fewer than 250,000 clones, around 90% seen once. The sample taken for sequencing was peripheral blood. The source of this sequence is a man between 60 and 75 years old who had recovered from COVID-19.

The CDR3 region is CASSYGTGGYTEAFF. CDR3 nucleotides: TGTGCCAGCAGTTACGGGACAGGGGGTTACACTGAAGCTTTCTTT. This rearrangement joins TRBV6-2 or TRBV6-3 to TRBJ1-1; 11 nucleotides agree with TRBD1. This CDR3 contains 15 residues. J lost 3 bases, V lost 2 bases, and 2 bases had no gene match. Germline V lookup: CDR1 MNHEY, CDR2 SVGEGT.